This TCR beta chain was found in a study of cytomegalovirus exposure and HLA in healthy donors. Regarding the study as a whole: It was about 150 TCR beta chains that were listed as cytomegalovirus-associated. TCR beta V- and J-gene trimming, according to a later analysis, was linked to a missense DCLRE1C variant.

About this clone itself: As yet, its antigen is unknown.

Trimming removed 3 bases from V and 4 bases from J, with 13 bases in between. The CDR3 extends over 14 amino acids. The germline V gene has CDR1 SGHRS and CDR2 YFSETQ. Researchers ran the PCR with 60 Vbeta and 13 Jbeta primers. Profiled with immunoSEQ multiplex PCR; TCRdb holds only in-frame clones, not every one. This table holds 80,000 to 100,000 clones, approximately 70% found once. Material for sequencing was PBMCs. The V call is TRBV5-1, the J call TRBJ2-5; D is uncertain. The receptor's source is a man aged 40-55 years in good health and CMV-seronegative. CDR3 in amino acids: CASSSSIVGETQYF. CDR3 bases: TGCGCCAGCAGCTCCTCGATAGTCGGAGAGACCCAGTACTTC. Together with reference TRBV5-1 and TRBJ2-5, the CDR3 gives the full variable domain: KAGVTQTPRYLIKTRGQQVTLSCSPISGHRSVSWYQQTPGQGLQFLFEYFSETQRNKGNFPGRFSGRQFSNSRSEMNVSTLELGDSALYLCASSSSIVGETQYFGPGTRLLVL.